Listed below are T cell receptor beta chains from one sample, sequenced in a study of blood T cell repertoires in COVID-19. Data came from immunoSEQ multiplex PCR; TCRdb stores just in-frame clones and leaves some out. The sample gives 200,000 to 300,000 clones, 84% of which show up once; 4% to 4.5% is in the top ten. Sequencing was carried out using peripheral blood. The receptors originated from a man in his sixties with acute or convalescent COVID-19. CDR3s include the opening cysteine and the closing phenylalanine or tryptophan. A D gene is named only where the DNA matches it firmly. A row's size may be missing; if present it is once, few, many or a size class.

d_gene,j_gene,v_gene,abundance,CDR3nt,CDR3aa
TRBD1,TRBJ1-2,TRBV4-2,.,TGTGCCAGCAGCCAACAGGGACAGGACCCCTATGGCTACACCTTC,CASSQQGQDPYGYTF
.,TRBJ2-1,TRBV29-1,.,TGCAGCGTTGAGGGGCCGGAAAGCTCCTACAATGAGCAGTTCTTC,CSVEGPESSYNEQFF
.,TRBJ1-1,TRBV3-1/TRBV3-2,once,TGTGCCAGCAGCCCCGGCCCGGCGGGGAACACTGAAGCTTTCTTT,CASSPGPAGNTEAFF
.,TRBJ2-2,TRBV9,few,TGTGCCAGCAGCGTAAGAGTCACCGGGGAGCTGTTTTTT,CASSVRVTGELFF
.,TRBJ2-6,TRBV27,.,TGTGCCACCAAAAAAAGACAGAGCTCTGGGGCCAACGTCCTGACTTTC,CATKKRQSSGANVLTF
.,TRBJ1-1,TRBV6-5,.,TGTGCCAGCAGTTACTTTGGGGGAGGGGGCACTGAAGCTTTCTTT,CASSYFGGGGTEAFF
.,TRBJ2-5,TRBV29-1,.,TGCAGCGTTCCCCAGGGCGTCCGCCAAGAGACCCAGTACTTC,CSVPQGVRQETQYF
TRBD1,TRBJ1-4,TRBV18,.,TGTGCCAGCTCACCGTCGACAGGGCTTCAGGAAAAACTGTTTTTT,CASSPSTGLQEKLFF
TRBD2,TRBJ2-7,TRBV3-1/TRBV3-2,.,TGTGCCAGCTGCCCGACTAGCGGGGGTCCCTACGAGCAGTACTTC,CASCPTSGGPYEQYF
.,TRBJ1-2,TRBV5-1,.,TGCGCCAGCAGCTTGGAAGGAGCAGGGTGGGATTATGGCTACACCTTC,CASSLEGAGWDYGYTF
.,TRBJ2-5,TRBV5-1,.,TGCGCCAGCAGCTTGTTGGAGGGATCACAAGAGACCCAGTACTTC,CASSLLEGSQETQYF
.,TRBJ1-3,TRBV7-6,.,TGTGCCAGCAGCCGAGATCAGGGCACTGGAAACACCATATATTTT,CASSRDQGTGNTIYF
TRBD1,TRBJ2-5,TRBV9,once,TGTGCCAGCAGCGCGAACGACCGGGACAGGGGGCGCTGGGAGACCCAGTACTTC,CASSANDRDRGRWETQYF
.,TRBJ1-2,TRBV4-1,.,TGCGCCAGCAGCCTCGAGGGTGCCTATGGCTACACCTTC,CASSLEGAYGYTF
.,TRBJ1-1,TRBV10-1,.,TGCGCCAGCAGGGCGGGTACCCACACTGAAGCTTTCTTT,CASRAGTHTEAFF